What follows is one TCR beta chain and its context. The data stem from a study of shared clonotypes between healthy human individuals. Sequencing used immunoSEQ multiplex PCR; TCRdb keeps in-frame clones, though not all of them. This table has about 1.5 million clones, 95% to 99% appearing once. With 4 bases clipped from V and 5 bases from J, the junction kept 6 bases outside the gene matches. Germline values: CDR1 SGHRS, CDR2 YFSETQ. This CDR3 has 14 amino acids. The clonotype comes from a man aged 25 to 40 in good health. The chain uses TRBV5-1 and TRBJ2-5; TRBD1 agrees at 9 bases. The material sequenced was naive CD4+ T cells sorted from blood. The subset: CD45RA+ positively selected. CDR3: CASSPQGADETQYF. In DNA, the CDR3 is TGCGCCAGCAGCCCACAGGGGGCAGACGAGACCCAGTACTTC.